Presented here are 8 T cell receptor beta chains from one specimen sequenced in a study of identical twins. TCRdb reprocessed the 5' RACE reads via MiXCR and lists one record per CDR3 protein. The sample lists over 500,000 distinct CDR3 sequences; approximately 22% were seen once. These data were also reused for a study on T cells expressing NK-cell markers.

What was sequenced was CD4+ T cells sorted from blood. Receptor source: a woman aged 18-29 years in good health.

This clonotype has just a few counts. The chain is built from TRBV11-3 and TRBJ2-7, with TRBD1 matching 7 bases. From germline, CDR1 is SGHNT and CDR2 YENEEA. V lost 5 bases and J lost 5; bases outside the gene matches: 9. This CDR3 has 14 residues. CDR3 sequence: CASSPGQQMNEQYF. CDR3 nucleotide sequence: TGTGCCAGCAGCCCGGGACAGCAGATGAACGAGCAGTACTTC.

A note on this clonotype: This could be a read error, since a much larger clone is one nucleotide away. This sequence joins TRBV20-1 and TRBJ1-2, with 8 nucleotides matching TRBD1. V lost 0 bases and J lost 5; bases outside the gene matches: 8. This CDR3 is 15 amino acids long. Germline CDR1 reads DFQATT; CDR2 reads SNEGSKA (reference sequence). The CDR3 DNA reads as TGCAGTGCTAGAGAGAGGACAGGGAGGTATTATGGCTACACCTTC. Translation gives CSARERTGRYYGYTF.

The chain is built from TRBV4-3 and TRBJ2-1, with 10 bases identical to TRBD1. The CDR3 spans 15 residues. V lost 5 bases and J lost 8; bases outside the gene matches: 9. CDR1 is LGHNA, CDR2 YSLEER, per germline. This CDR3 is CASSRTDRGLDEQFF. The CDR3 DNA reads as TGCGCCAGCAGCAGAACAGACAGGGGGCTAGATGAGCAGTTCTTC.

This clonotype was found a few times. The chain joins TRBV29-1 to TRBJ1-1; tentatively, D is TRBD1 (6 bases). Trimming took off 8 bases at V and 1 base at J, with 17 bases between the two ends. Germline CDR1 reads SQVTM; CDR2 reads ANQGSEA. The CDR3 is made up of 14 amino acids. In nucleotides, the CDR3 is TGCAGCTGCCGCCTCCCGGACAGGAACACTGAAGCTTTCTTT. Residues: CSCRLPDRNTEAFF.

The chain is built from TRBV12-3 or TRBV12-4 and TRBJ1-2; D not certain. CDR3 size: 14 residues. V gave up 5 bases and J gave up 1 base, with 11 bases separating them. The CDR3 sequence: CASSAGRINYGYTF. The CDR3 nucleotides read TGTGCCAGCAGTGCCGGGAGAATTAACTATGGCTACACCTTC.

The rearrangement uses TRBV20-1 and TRBJ2-1, with unresolved D. This CDR3 region has 12 residues. The germline CDR1 and CDR2 sequences are DFQATT and SNEGSKA (reference sequence). V lost 1 base, J lost 3 bases, and 4 bases lay in between. CDR3 bases: TGCAGTGCTAGAGTTAACTACAATGAGCAGTTCTTC. Its translation: CSARVNYNEQFF.

The V and J genes are TRBV10-2 and TRBJ1-2; TRBD1 might be the D (5 bases). The CDR3 consists of 11 residues. CDR1 is WSHSY, CDR2 SAAADI, per germline. V dropped 6 bases and J dropped 8 bases, with 10 bases sitting between them. The CDR3, as DNA: TGCGCCAGCAGCGGGGACGGAGGCTACACCTTC. Protein: CASSGDGGYTF.

In its sample, this clonotype was seen a few times. The rearrangement uses TRBV7-2 and TRBJ2-7; 9 bases fit TRBD1. Looked up from germline, CDR1 is SGHTA and CDR2 is FQGNSA. Trimming removed 5 bases from V and 1 base from J; junction bases left unmatched: 6. The CDR3 has 15 residues. CDR3 sequence: CASSTTGGTSYEQYF. CDR3 sequence (DNA): TGTGCCAGCAGCACAACAGGGGGCACTTCCTACGAGCAGTACTTC.